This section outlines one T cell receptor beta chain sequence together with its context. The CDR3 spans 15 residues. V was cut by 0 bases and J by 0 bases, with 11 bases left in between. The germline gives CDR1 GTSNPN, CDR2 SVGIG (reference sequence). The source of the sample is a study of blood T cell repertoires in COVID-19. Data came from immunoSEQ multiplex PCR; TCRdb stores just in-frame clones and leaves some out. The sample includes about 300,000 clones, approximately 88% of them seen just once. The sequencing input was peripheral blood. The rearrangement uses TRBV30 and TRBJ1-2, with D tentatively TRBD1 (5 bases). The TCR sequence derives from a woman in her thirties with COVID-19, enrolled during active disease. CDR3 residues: CAWSVFTGTNYGYTF. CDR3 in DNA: TGTGCCTGGAGTGTGTTTACAGGAACTAACTATGGCTACACCTTC.